This T cell receptor beta chain was recovered during a study of T cells in Graves' hyperthyroidism and ophthalmopathy. Findings and caveats of the study: Most thyroid clonotypes expanded above 0.001 appeared in blood too. Ophthalmopathy, as predicted by the model, came a median roughly 6.5 months after the prediction. From stable hyperthyroidism, ophthalmopathy was set apart by a 13 V-J model.

This CDR3 has 15 amino acids. Germline loops: CDR1 KGHSH, CDR2 LQKENI. Trimming stripped 5 bases from V and 7 bases from J, with 17 bases between. This clonotype was picked up a small number of times. Its antigen is currently unknown. The investigators amplified TCR beta CDR3 regions from RNA transcripts. HTBI primers drove first-round RT-PCR of the TCR CDR3. TCRdb ran MiXCR on the multiplex PCR reads and lists one entry per CDR3 protein. This sample carries about 570,000 distinct CDR3 sequences, around 42% of them seen once, and the ten largest clones take around 20%. Exclusions: uncontrolled infection, other autoimmune disease, pregnancy, lactation.

V and J are TRBV18 and TRBJ1-4, with D possibly TRBD1 on 6 matching bases. The sequence derives from an adult woman with Graves' disease, either hyperthyroidism or ophthalmopathy (not recorded which). Sequenced material: peripheral blood or thyroid tissue (not recorded which). CDR3 loop: CASSGIQGSGEKLFF. The CDR3 nucleotides read TGTGCCAGCTCAGGAATACAGGGATCCGGTGAAAAACTGTTTTTT.